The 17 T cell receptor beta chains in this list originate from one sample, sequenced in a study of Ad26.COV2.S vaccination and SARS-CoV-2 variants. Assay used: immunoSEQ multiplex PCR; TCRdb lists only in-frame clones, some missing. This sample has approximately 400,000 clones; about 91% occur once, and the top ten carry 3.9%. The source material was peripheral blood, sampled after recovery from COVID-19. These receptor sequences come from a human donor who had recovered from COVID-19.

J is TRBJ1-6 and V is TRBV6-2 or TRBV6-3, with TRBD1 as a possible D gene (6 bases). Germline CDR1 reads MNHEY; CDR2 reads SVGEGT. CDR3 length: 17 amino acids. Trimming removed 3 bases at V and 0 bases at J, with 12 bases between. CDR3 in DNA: TGTGCCAGCAGTTATGGACAGCGGATCTCCTATAATTCACCCCTCCACTTT. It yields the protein CASSYGQRISYNSPLHF.

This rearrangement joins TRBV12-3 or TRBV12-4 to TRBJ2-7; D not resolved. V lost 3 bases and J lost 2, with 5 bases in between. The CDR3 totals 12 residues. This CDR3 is CASSFAAYEQYF. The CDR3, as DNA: TGTGCCAGCAGTTTTGCCGCCTACGAGCAGTACTTC.

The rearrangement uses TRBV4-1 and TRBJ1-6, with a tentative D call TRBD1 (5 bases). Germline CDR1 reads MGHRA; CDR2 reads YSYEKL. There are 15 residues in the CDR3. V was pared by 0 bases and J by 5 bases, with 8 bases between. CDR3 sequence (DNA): TGCGCCAGCAGCCAAGATCGGGGCAATAATTCACCCCTCCACTTT. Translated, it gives CASSQDRGNNSPLHF.

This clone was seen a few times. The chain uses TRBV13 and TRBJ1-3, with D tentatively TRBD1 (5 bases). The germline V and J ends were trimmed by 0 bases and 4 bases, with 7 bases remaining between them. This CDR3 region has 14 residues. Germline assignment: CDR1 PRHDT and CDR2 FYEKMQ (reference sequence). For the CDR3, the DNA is TGTGCCAGCAGCTTAGGAGACAGAGGAAACACCATATATTTT. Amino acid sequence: CASSLGDRGNTIYF.

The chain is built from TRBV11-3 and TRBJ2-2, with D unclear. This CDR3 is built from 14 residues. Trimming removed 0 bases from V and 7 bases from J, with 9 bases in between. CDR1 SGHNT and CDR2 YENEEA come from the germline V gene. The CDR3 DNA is TGTGCCAGCAGCTTAGATCGTGTGGGCGGGGAGCTGTTTTTT. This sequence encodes CASSLDRVGGELFF.

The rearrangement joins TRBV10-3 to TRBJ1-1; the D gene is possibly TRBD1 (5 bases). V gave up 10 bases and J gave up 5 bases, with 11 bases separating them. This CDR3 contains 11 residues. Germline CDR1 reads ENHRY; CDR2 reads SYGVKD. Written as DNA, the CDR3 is TGTGCCACCCTCAGGGAGACTGAAGCTTTCTTT. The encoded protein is CATLRETEAFF.

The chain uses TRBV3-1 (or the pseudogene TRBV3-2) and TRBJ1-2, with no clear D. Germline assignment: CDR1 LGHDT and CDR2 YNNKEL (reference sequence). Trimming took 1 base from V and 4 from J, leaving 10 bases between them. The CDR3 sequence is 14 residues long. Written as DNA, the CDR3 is TGTGCCAGCAGCCAAGGACGGACGACCTATGGCTACACCTTC. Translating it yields CASSQGRTTYGYTF.

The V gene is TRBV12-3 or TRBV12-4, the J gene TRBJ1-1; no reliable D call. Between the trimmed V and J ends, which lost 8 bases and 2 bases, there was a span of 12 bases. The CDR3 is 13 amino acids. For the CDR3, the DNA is TGTGCCAGCGCCTCCCGGGGAAACACTGAAGCTTTCTTT. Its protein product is CASASRGNTEAFF.

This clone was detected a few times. CDR3 sequence: CASSSTGTSGGYTGELFF. CDR3 DNA: TGTGCCAGCAGCTCCACCGGGACTAGCGGGGGTTACACCGGGGAGCTGTTTTTT. The V gene is TRBV7-9, the J gene TRBJ2-2; the match to TRBD2 covers 14 bases. The CDR3 runs 18 residues. Per the germline V gene, CDR1 is SEHNR and CDR2 is FQNEAQ (reference sequence). V shed 4 bases and J 3 bases; nucleotides not matched to a gene: 7. The whole variable domain, filled in from reference TRBV7-9 and TRBJ2-2, reads DTGVSQNPRHKITKRGQNVTFRCDPISEHNRLYWYRQTLGQGPEFLTYFQNEAQLEKSRLLSDRFSAERPKGSFSTLEIQRTEQGDSAMYLCASSSTGTSGGYTGELFFGEGSRLTVL.

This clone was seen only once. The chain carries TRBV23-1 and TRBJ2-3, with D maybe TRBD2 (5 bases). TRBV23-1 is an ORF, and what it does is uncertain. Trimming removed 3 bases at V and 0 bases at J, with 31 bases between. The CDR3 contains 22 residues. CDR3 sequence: CASSQGDNGVVRGDTSTDTQYF. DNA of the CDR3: TGCGCCAGCAGTCAGGGCGACAACGGTGTGGTTCGGGGAGACACTAGCACAGATACGCAGTATTTT.

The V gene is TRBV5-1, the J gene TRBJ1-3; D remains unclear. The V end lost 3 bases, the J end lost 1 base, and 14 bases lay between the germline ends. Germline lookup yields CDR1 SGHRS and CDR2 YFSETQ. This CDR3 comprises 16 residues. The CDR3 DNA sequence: TGCGCCAGCAGCTCTCTTGCCTCGGGGTCTGGAAACACCATATATTTT. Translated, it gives CASSSLASGSGNTIYF.

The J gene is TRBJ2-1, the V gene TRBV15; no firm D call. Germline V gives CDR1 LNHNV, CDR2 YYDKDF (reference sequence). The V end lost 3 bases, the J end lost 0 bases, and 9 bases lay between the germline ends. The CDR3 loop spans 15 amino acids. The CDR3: CATSSEVGSYNEQFF. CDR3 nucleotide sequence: TGTGCCACCAGCAGCGAAGTGGGCTCCTACAATGAGCAGTTCTTC.

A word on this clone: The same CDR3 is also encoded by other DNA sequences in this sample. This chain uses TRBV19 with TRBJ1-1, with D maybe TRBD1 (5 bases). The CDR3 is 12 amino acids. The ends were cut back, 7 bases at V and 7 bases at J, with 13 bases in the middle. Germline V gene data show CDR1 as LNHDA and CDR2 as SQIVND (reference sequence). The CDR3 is CASTRTGVEAFF. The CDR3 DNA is TGTGCCAGTACCAGGACGGGGGTTGAAGCTTTCTTT.

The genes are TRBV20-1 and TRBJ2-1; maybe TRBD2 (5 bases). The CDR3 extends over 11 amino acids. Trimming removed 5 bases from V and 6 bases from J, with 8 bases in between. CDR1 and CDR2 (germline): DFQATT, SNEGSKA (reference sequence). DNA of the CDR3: TGCAGTGCTCCCCGGGGCAATGAGCAGTTCTTC. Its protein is CSAPRGNEQFF.

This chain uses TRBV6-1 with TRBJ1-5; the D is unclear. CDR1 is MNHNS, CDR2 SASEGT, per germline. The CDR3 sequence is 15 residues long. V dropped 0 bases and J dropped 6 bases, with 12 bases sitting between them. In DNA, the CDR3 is TGTGCCAGCAGTGAAGCCCCGGGAGGCGGTCAGCCCCAGCATTTT. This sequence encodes CASSEAPGGGQPQHF.

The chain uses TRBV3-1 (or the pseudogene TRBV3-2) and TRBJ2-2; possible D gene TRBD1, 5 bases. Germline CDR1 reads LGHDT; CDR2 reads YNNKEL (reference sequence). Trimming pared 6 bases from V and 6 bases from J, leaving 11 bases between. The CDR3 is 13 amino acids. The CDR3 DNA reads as TGTGCCAGCAGACACCAGGGATCCGGGGAGCTGTTTTTT. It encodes CASRHQGSGELFF.

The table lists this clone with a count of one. The CDR3 nucleotides read TGTGCCAGCAGCCCGGCGGGAGCGGGGACGCGCTACGAGCAGTACTTC. Translating gives CASSPAGAGTRYEQYF. This sequence joins TRBV7-9 and TRBJ2-7; 7 bases align to TRBD2. CDR3 size: 16 residues. Germline V gene sequence: CDR1 SEHNR, CDR2 FQNEAQ (reference sequence). J was trimmed by 3 bases and V by 5 bases; bases with no gene match: 13.